The rows below give T cell receptor beta chains drawn from one sample of a study of blood T cell repertoires in COVID-19. Using immunoSEQ multiplex PCR, the repertoire was profiled, and TCRdb retains in-frame clones only, with some absent. The table has around 190,000 clones, about 83% seen once; the top ten hold around 5%. The sequenced material came from PBMCs or T cells enriched from blood (not recorded which). The origin of the receptors is a man in his forties or fifties with acute COVID-19. CDR3s include the opening cysteine and the closing phenylalanine or tryptophan. Each record gives: CDR3 protein, CDR3 DNA, D gene, J gene, clone size, V gene. The D gene is left open where the match is weak. Not every row has a clone size; where given, it reads once, few, many or a size class.

cdr3_aa: CASSSLKAEHNEQFF; cdr3_nt: TGTGCCAGCAGCTCACTAAAGGCCGAACACAATGAGCAGTTCTTC; d_call: NA; j_call: TRBJ2-1; clone_size: NA; v_call: TRBV11-2
cdr3_aa: CASGLAYNEQFF; cdr3_nt: TGTGCCAGCGGATTAGCGTACAATGAGCAGTTCTTC; d_call: NA; j_call: TRBJ2-1; clone_size: NA; v_call: TRBV11-2
cdr3_aa: CASSLIWLEGNQPQHF; cdr3_nt: TGCGCCAGCAGCTTGATATGGTTGGAGGGCAATCAGCCCCAGCATTTT; d_call: NA; j_call: TRBJ1-5; clone_size: NA; v_call: TRBV5-1
cdr3_aa: CASSLEPGLAAQETQYF; cdr3_nt: TGCGCCAGCAGCTTGGAACCGGGACTAGCGGCCCAAGAGACCCAGTACTTC; d_call: TRBD2; j_call: TRBJ2-5; clone_size: once; v_call: TRBV5-1
cdr3_aa: CSALDRAWSGNTIYF; cdr3_nt: TGCAGCGCCCTCGACAGGGCTTGGTCTGGAAACACCATATATTTT; d_call: TRBD1; j_call: TRBJ1-3; clone_size: few; v_call: TRBV29-1
cdr3_aa: CAWTRAGHSRGYTF; cdr3_nt: TGTGCCTGGACTAGAGCGGGACACTCAAGGGGCTACACCTTC; d_call: NA; j_call: TRBJ1-2; clone_size: NA; v_call: TRBV30
cdr3_aa: CASKDRERYGYTF; cdr3_nt: TGTGCCAGCAAAGACAGGGAAAGGTATGGCTACACCTTC; d_call: TRBD1; j_call: TRBJ1-2; clone_size: NA; v_call: TRBV12-3/TRBV12-4
cdr3_aa: CASTPSLRGWAFF; cdr3_nt: TGTGCCAGCACCCCTTCCTTAAGGGGGTGGGCTTTCTTT; d_call: NA; j_call: TRBJ1-1; clone_size: NA; v_call: TRBV12-3/TRBV12-4
cdr3_aa: CASSLVWRETYEQYF; cdr3_nt: TGCGCCAGCAGCTTGGTCTGGAGGGAAACCTACGAGCAGTACTTC; d_call: NA; j_call: TRBJ2-7; clone_size: NA; v_call: TRBV5-1
cdr3_aa: CASSEYRGLFF; cdr3_nt: TGTGCCAGCAGTGAGTACAGGGGGCTGTTTTTT; d_call: TRBD1; j_call: TRBJ1-4; clone_size: NA; v_call: TRBV2
cdr3_aa: CASSPGLADFSYEQYF; cdr3_nt: TGCGCCAGCAGCCCGGGACTAGCGGATTTCTCCTACGAGCAGTACTTC; d_call: TRBD2; j_call: TRBJ2-7; clone_size: NA; v_call: TRBV5-1
cdr3_aa: CASSQGRSSYEQYF; cdr3_nt: TGCGCCAGCAGCCAAGGTCGGAGCTCCTACGAGCAGTACTTC; d_call: NA; j_call: TRBJ2-7; clone_size: NA; v_call: TRBV4-1
cdr3_aa: CATSRTPDSNSPLHF; cdr3_nt: TGTGCCACCAGCAGAACCCCGGACAGTAATTCACCCCTCCACTTT; d_call: NA; j_call: TRBJ1-6; clone_size: NA; v_call: TRBV15
cdr3_aa: CASSRGQYTEAFF; cdr3_nt: TGTGCCAGCAGCCGAGGACAGTACACTGAAGCTTTCTTT; d_call: NA; j_call: TRBJ1-1; clone_size: NA; v_call: TRBV6-5
cdr3_aa: CASSYSWLAGREQYF; cdr3_nt: TGTGCCAGCAGTTACTCTTGGCTAGCGGGACGCGAGCAGTACTTC; d_call: TRBD2; j_call: TRBJ2-7; clone_size: once; v_call: TRBV6-5
cdr3_aa: CASSPGLANEQYF; cdr3_nt: TGCGCCAGCAGCCCTGGACTAGCGAACGAGCAGTACTTC; d_call: TRBD2; j_call: TRBJ2-7; clone_size: once; v_call: TRBV4-1
cdr3_aa: CASSLSGLGIEYGYTF; cdr3_nt: TGTGCCAGCAGTTTATCGGGGCTGGGGATCGAATATGGCTACACCTTC; d_call: NA; j_call: TRBJ1-2; clone_size: NA; v_call: TRBV27
cdr3_aa: CASTPTGSGYEQYF; cdr3_nt: TGTGCCAGCACTCCAACAGGGTCCGGCTACGAGCAGTACTTC; d_call: NA; j_call: TRBJ2-7; clone_size: NA; v_call: TRBV28